A single TCR beta chain is shown here with its context. Its cognate antigen is unknown. TCRdb recomputed calls from the reads with MiXCR, one row per CDR3 protein. The sample has 650,000 to 900,000 distinct CDR3 sequences, under 35% seen once. The entry originates in a study of T cell repertoires in cytomegalovirus infection. Study-wide points: Totalled public TCR beta family frequency picked out people who carried CMV plus the relevant HLA. HLA-C-restricted CMV-specific TCR beta clonotypes were dominant in the ex vivo response.

V was trimmed by 2 bases and J by 6 bases, leaving 11 bases between them. Germline assignment: CDR1 MNHNY and CDR2 SVGAGI (reference sequence). The CDR3 runs to 14 residues. The V and J genes are TRBV6-6 and TRBJ1-5; D is uncertain. The TCR was taken from a human donor in good health (CMV status not recorded). Some clones in this sample may be carry-over from other donors' samples. The material sequenced was cultured CD8+ T cells from PBMCs, taken from culture after CMV antigen stimulation. The CDR3 nucleotides read TGTGCCAGCAGTTACCAGCTCTCGAGTCAGCCCCAGCATTTT. Its protein is CASSYQLSSQPQHF.